The 30 T cell receptor beta chains below all came from one sample that was sequenced in a study of cytomegalovirus exposure and HLA in healthy donors. Assay: immunoSEQ multiplex PCR; the TCRdb copy retains only in-frame clones and omits some. Seen here are 120,000 or so clones, about 83% observed once, and the top ten hold about 2%. Sequenced material: PBMCs. These receptors were collected from a woman in her 30s in good health and CMV-seronegative.

This sequence joins TRBV6-5 and TRBJ2-2; D remains unclear. The germline V gene encodes CDR1 MNHEY and CDR2 SVGAGI. The CDR3 consists of 14 residues. V lost 4 bases and J 6 bases, leaving 12 bases between the germline ends. CDR3 sequence (DNA): TGTGCCAGCAGTTTGTACAGCCGTCCCGGGGAGCTGTTTTTT. Amino acid sequence: CASSLYSRPGELFF.

CDR3 nucleotides: TGTGCCAGCTCACTACGCGGGGACAGCCGCACTGAAGCTTTCTTT. Its protein product is CASSLRGDSRTEAFF. This sequence joins TRBV18 and TRBJ1-1, with 7 positions matching TRBD1. This CDR3 spans 15 amino acids. The V and J ends lost 4 bases and 4 bases, in that order; junction bases with no gene match: 9. Germline CDR1 KGHSH, CDR2 LQKENI.

The J gene is TRBJ2-5, the V gene TRBV6-5; unclear D gene. Germline CDR1 is MNHEY and CDR2 is SVGAGI. There are 15 residues in the CDR3. V was shortened by 2 bases and J by 5 bases, with 15 bases between the two germline ends. DNA for the CDR3: TGTGCCAGCAGTTACGGCACTACCTCTGGGGAGACCCAGTACTTC. It yields the protein CASSYGTTSGETQYF.

The rearrangement uses TRBV6-6 and TRBJ2-7; 11 bases are a match to TRBD1. CDR3 size: 15 residues. Losses at the gene ends were 8 bases for V and 9 bases for J; bases not matched to a gene: 15. Germline V gene sequence: CDR1 MNHNY, CDR2 SVGAGI (reference sequence). The CDR3 DNA sequence: TGTGCCAGCGGAGAACCGGGACAGGGGGATTTTGGGCAGTACTTC. Translated, it gives CASGEPGQGDFGQYF.

A few counts support this clone. The chain joins TRBV19 to TRBJ2-7; TRBD2 might be the D (5 bases). The CDR3 runs 13 residues. V was clipped by 3 bases and J by 4 bases, with 10 bases between them. Germline CDR1 LNHDA, CDR2 SQIVND (reference sequence). CDR3 coding DNA: TGTGCCAGTAGTATGGACGGGGTGTACGAGCAGTACTTC. Its protein is CASSMDGVYEQYF.

This chain joins TRBV7-2 and TRBJ1-4; no firm D call. Deletions cut 0 bases from V and 6 bases from J, with 8 bases between. CDR1 is SGHTA, CDR2 FQGNSA, per germline. The CDR3 loop spans 14 amino acids. CDR3 sequence: CASSLAGIYEKLFF. In nucleotides, the CDR3 is TGTGCCAGCAGCTTAGCCGGTATATATGAAAAACTGTTTTTT.

V is TRBV6-4 and J is TRBJ2-3, with D maybe TRBD2 (7 bases). This CDR3 has 16 residues. V lost 0 bases and J 4 bases, leaving 14 bases between the germline ends. Germline lookup yields CDR1 MRHNA and CDR2 SNTAGT. The CDR3 loop reads CASSDSSGGAADTQYF. CDR3 in DNA: TGTGCCAGCAGTGACTCGTCGGGGGGCGCAGCAGATACGCAGTATTTT.

The rearrangement uses TRBV7-2 and TRBJ2-3; 9 nucleotides line up with TRBD2. V lost 5 bases and J lost 6; bases outside the gene matches: 9. The CDR3 length is 15 residues. Germline V CDR1 and CDR2: SGHTA, FQGNSA. The CDR3 nucleotides read TGTGCCAGCAGCCCGCGGCGGGGGGGGTCGGATACGCAGTATTTT. Translated, it gives CASSPRRGGSDTQYF.

V and J are TRBV5-4 and TRBJ2-1; 14 nucleotides agree with TRBD2. V shed 4 bases and J 0 bases; nucleotides not matched to a gene: 12. Germline values: CDR1 SGHNT, CDR2 YYREEE (reference sequence). CDR3 length equals 20 residues. The chain's CDR3 is CASSKPGLAGVTSSYNEQFF. As DNA, the CDR3 is TGTGCCAGCAGCAAACCGGGACTAGCGGGGGTTACGAGCTCCTACAATGAGCAGTTCTTC.

The chain links TRBV11-2 to TRBJ2-2; 9 bases are a match to TRBD1. Germline CDR1 and CDR2: SGHAT and FQNNGV. The CDR3 loop spans 16 amino acids. Unmatched junction bases numbered 8, after V lost 5 bases and J lost 4 bases. The CDR3 sequence: CASSATGQGVTGELFF. The DNA of the CDR3 is TGTGCCAGCAGCGCCACGGGACAGGGTGTCACCGGGGAGCTGTTTTTT.

This clone was counted only a few times. This chain joins TRBV18 and TRBJ2-5; TRBD2 aligns across 12 bases. With 3 bases clipped from V and 3 bases from J, the junction kept 11 bases outside the gene matches. The CDR3 sequence is 18 residues long. CDR1 is KGHSH and CDR2 is LQKENI in the germline V gene. Written as DNA, the CDR3 is TGTGCCAGCTCACCTCCCCGACGGCTAGCGGGGGGGAAAGAGACCCAGTACTTC. It codes for CASSPPRRLAGGKETQYF. Full variable domain (remainder filled in from reference TRBV18 and TRBJ2-5): NAGVMQNPRHLVRRRGQEARLRCSPMKGHSHVYWYRQLPEEGLKFMVYLQKENIIDESGMPKERFSAEFPKEGPSILRIQQVVRGDSAAYFCASSPPRRLAGGKETQYFGPGTRLLVL.

Only one count was recorded for this clone. The J gene is TRBJ2-1, the V gene TRBV10-3; a possible D gene is TRBD1 (6 bases). Trimming left V 3 bases short and J 4 bases short, with 10 bases between. CDR3 length: 14 residues. CDR1 and CDR2 from the germline V gene are ENHRY and SYGVKD. Here the CDR3 reads CAISDNRVYNEQFF. The CDR3 DNA sequence: TGTGCCATCAGTGATAACAGGGTTTACAATGAGCAGTTCTTC.

The chain links TRBV18 to TRBJ2-7; D may be TRBD2 (6 bases). The CDR3 is made up of 15 amino acids. Germline V gene data show CDR1 as KGHSH and CDR2 as LQKENI. Trimming removed 6 bases from V and 3 bases from J, with 18 bases in between. CDR3 loop: CASSRDKGPYYEQYF. CDR3 DNA sequence: TGTGCCAGCTCGCGGGATAAGGGGCCCTACTACGAGCAGTACTTC.

The rearrangement joins TRBV6-5 to TRBJ1-2; a weak D match, TRBD1 (5 bases). This CDR3 is 13 amino acids long. The germline V gene has CDR1 MNHEY and CDR2 SVGAGI. V shed 7 bases and J shed 4 bases, with 13 bases lying between them. In nucleotides, the CDR3 is TGTGCCAGCAACCTCGGGCAGGGCTATGGCTACACCTTC. Its protein product is CASNLGQGYGYTF.

The CDR3 nucleotides read TGTGCCATCAGTGCCCCCGGGACACTGAACACTGAAGCTTTCTTT. This sequence encodes CAISAPGTLNTEAFF. The V call is TRBV10-3, the J call TRBJ1-1, with D possibly matching TRBD1 (6 bases). Per germline, CDR1 ENHRY and CDR2 SYGVKD. The length of the CDR3 is 15 residues. Trimming took off 4 bases at V and 0 bases at J, with 12 bases between the two ends.

The genes are TRBV7-9 and TRBJ2-1; D perhaps matches TRBD2 (6 bases). Germline loops: CDR1 SEHNR, CDR2 FQNEAQ (reference sequence). This CDR3 spans 17 amino acids. Trimming shortened V by 4 bases and J by 5 bases, and 21 bases separated the two germline ends. CDR3 sequence (DNA): TGTGCCAGCAGCTCCCTTCTAAGCCCACCGGGGGACAATGAGCAGTTCTTC. This translates into CASSSLLSPPGDNEQFF. Complete variable domain (other parts from reference TRBV7-9 and TRBJ2-1): DTGVSQNPRHKITKRGQNVTFRCDPISEHNRLYWYRQTLGQGPEFLTYFQNEAQLEKSRLLSDRFSAERPKGSFSTLEIQRTEQGDSAMYLCASSSLLSPPGDNEQFFGPGTRLTVL.

The V and J genes are TRBV6-5 and TRBJ2-7; the D is unclear. The germline V and J ends were trimmed by 5 bases and 3 bases, with 5 bases remaining between them. The CDR3 extends over 11 amino acids. Germline CDR1 reads MNHEY; CDR2 reads SVGAGI. CDR3 region: CASSPLYEQYF. The CDR3 coding sequence is TGTGCCAGCAGTCCCCTCTACGAGCAGTACTTC.

The gene calls are TRBV15 and TRBJ1-1; perhaps TRBD1 as D (5 bases). Germline V lookup: CDR1 LNHNV, CDR2 YYDKDF (reference sequence). This CDR3 has 15 amino acids. Trimming stripped 1 base from V and 1 base from J, with 10 bases between. The CDR3 reads CATSRALGQNTEAFF. CDR3 bases: TGTGCCACCAGCAGAGCTCTAGGACAGAACACTGAAGCTTTCTTT. Drawing the rest from reference TRBV15 and TRBJ1-1, the complete variable domain is DAMVIQNPRYQVTQFGKPVTLSCSQTLNHNVMYWYQQKSSQAPKLLFHYYDKDFNNEADTPDNFQSRRPNTSFCFLDIRSPGLGDTAMYLCATSRALGQNTEAFFGQGTRLTVV.

This chain joins TRBV4-1 and TRBJ1-6, with D possibly matching TRBD1 (6 bases). Trimming took off 3 bases at V and 11 bases at J, with 23 bases between the two ends. There are 17 residues in the CDR3. CDR1 and CDR2 (germline): MGHRA, YSYEKL. The CDR3 coding sequence is TGCGCCAGCAGCCATCTATCCAAAGGGGGGGGCCGGGCACCCCTCCACTTT. It is translated as CASSHLSKGGGRAPLHF.

The chain has TRBV6-1 and TRBJ1-2; 7 nucleotides agree with TRBD1. Germline V gene sequence: CDR1 MNHNS, CDR2 SASEGT. This CDR3 is built from 12 residues. V lost 6 bases and J lost 9; bases outside the gene matches: 7. Written as DNA, the CDR3 is TGTGCCAGCAGGTCACAGGGGATCAGCTACACCTTC. Its protein is CASRSQGISYTF.

In this sample, this clone turned up a few times. The chain is built from TRBV14 and TRBJ2-2; 11 positions match TRBD1. Per the germline V gene, CDR1 is SGHDN and CDR2 is FVKESK. The CDR3 has 15 amino acids. Trimming at V came to 6 bases and at J to 6 bases, leaving 6 bases not matched to a gene. CDR3 residues: CASRTGTGGSGELFF. DNA for the CDR3: TGTGCCAGCAGAACCGGGACAGGGGGATCCGGGGAGCTGTTTTTT.

The chain is built from TRBV4-3 and TRBJ2-6; 10 nucleotides align to TRBD2. The germline V gene encodes CDR1 LGHNA and CDR2 YSLEER. The CDR3 runs to 17 residues. Trimming at V came to 2 bases and at J to 0 bases, leaving 1 base not matched to a gene. CDR3 DNA: TGCGCCAGCAGCCAAAGGACTAGCGGCTCTGGGGCCAACGTCCTGACTTTC. This codes for CASSQRTSGSGANVLTF.

The chain employs TRBV7-7 and TRBJ2-2; no clear D. Trimming left V 7 bases short and J 6 bases short, with 12 bases between. The CDR3 has 13 residues. CDR1 and CDR2 (germline): SSHAT, FNYEAQ (reference sequence). The CDR3 is CASTWALAGELFF. For the CDR3, the DNA is TGTGCCAGCACCTGGGCCCTGGCCGGGGAGCTGTTTTTT.

The CDR3 region is CASSPGGSDNSPLHF. The CDR3 nucleotides read TGTGCCAGCAGCCCTGGCGGGAGCGATAATTCACCCCTCCACTTT. The chain uses TRBV13 and TRBJ1-6; D is unresolved. Between the trimmed V and J ends, which lost 5 bases and 5 bases, there was a span of 13 bases. The CDR3 sequence is 15 residues long. CDR1 PRHDT and CDR2 FYEKMQ come from the germline V gene (reference sequence).

In its sample, this clone was seen a few times. V usage is TRBV11-3 and J usage is TRBJ1-3; TRBD1 aligns across 7 bases. Germline assignment: CDR1 SGHNT and CDR2 YENEEA. J gave up 13 bases and V 4 bases, and 10 bases lay outside the gene matches. CDR3 length: 13 residues. The CDR3 protein is CASSSRGTESIYF. The CDR3 bases are TGTGCCAGCAGCTCCCGAGGGACAGAGTCGATATATTTT.

This chain uses TRBV11-2 with TRBJ2-7; D not certain. V was pared by 3 bases and J by 4 bases, with 10 bases between. The CDR3 is 13 residues long. Germline V gene lookup returns CDR1 SGHAT and CDR2 FQNNGV. The CDR3: CASSLGREYEQYF. DNA for the CDR3: TGTGCCAGCAGCTTGGGCAGAGAATACGAGCAGTACTTC. The full variable domain, in which reference TRBV11-2 and TRBJ2-7 provide the parts outside the CDR3, is EAGVAQSPRYKIIEKRQSVAFWCNPISGHATLYWYQQILGQGPKLLIQFQNNGVVDDSQLPKDRFSAERLKGVDSTLKIQPAKLEDSAVYLCASSLGREYEQYFGPGTRLTVT.

This clone was seen only once. CDR3 in amino acids: CASSPGDKAGQYF. The CDR3 coding sequence is TGTGCCAGCAGCCCCGGGGACAAGGCGGGGCAGTACTTC. The rearrangement links TRBV5-5 to TRBJ2-7; a possible D gene is TRBD1 (6 bases). V lost 4 bases to trimming and J lost 9 bases, with 17 bases between them. Germline V gives CDR1 SGHKS, CDR2 YYEKEE (reference sequence). This CDR3 comprises 13 residues.

This sequence joins TRBV6-1 and TRBJ2-3; 8 bases align to TRBD2. The V segment lost 1 base and the J segment 0 bases; nucleotides outside the gene matches: 9. The CDR3 has 18 residues. The germline V gene encodes CDR1 MNHNS and CDR2 SASEGT. CDR3 sequence reads: CASSEEVSTSVSTDTQYF. The CDR3, as DNA: TGTGCCAGCAGTGAAGAGGTGTCGACTAGCGTTAGCACAGATACGCAGTATTTT.

This chain connects TRBV29-1 to TRBJ2-2, with 11 positions matching TRBD2. Germline trimming cut 5 bases from V and 7 bases from J; bases unmatched to any gene: 3. In germline, CDR1 is SQVTM, CDR2 ANQGSEA. The CDR3 consists of 13 residues. CDR3 sequence reads: CSVPGLAVGELFF. The CDR3, as DNA: TGCAGCGTTCCGGGACTAGCGGTCGGGGAGCTGTTTTTT.

The chain employs TRBV30 and TRBJ2-7, with 7 bases identical to TRBD2. The V and J ends lost 3 bases and 6 bases, in that order; junction bases with no gene match: 5. Looked up from germline, CDR1 is GTSNPN and CDR2 is SVGIG (reference sequence). CDR3 size: 12 residues. The chain's CDR3 is CAWSSGGGEQYF. DNA for the CDR3: TGTGCCTGGAGCTCGGGGGGAGGCGAGCAGTACTTC.